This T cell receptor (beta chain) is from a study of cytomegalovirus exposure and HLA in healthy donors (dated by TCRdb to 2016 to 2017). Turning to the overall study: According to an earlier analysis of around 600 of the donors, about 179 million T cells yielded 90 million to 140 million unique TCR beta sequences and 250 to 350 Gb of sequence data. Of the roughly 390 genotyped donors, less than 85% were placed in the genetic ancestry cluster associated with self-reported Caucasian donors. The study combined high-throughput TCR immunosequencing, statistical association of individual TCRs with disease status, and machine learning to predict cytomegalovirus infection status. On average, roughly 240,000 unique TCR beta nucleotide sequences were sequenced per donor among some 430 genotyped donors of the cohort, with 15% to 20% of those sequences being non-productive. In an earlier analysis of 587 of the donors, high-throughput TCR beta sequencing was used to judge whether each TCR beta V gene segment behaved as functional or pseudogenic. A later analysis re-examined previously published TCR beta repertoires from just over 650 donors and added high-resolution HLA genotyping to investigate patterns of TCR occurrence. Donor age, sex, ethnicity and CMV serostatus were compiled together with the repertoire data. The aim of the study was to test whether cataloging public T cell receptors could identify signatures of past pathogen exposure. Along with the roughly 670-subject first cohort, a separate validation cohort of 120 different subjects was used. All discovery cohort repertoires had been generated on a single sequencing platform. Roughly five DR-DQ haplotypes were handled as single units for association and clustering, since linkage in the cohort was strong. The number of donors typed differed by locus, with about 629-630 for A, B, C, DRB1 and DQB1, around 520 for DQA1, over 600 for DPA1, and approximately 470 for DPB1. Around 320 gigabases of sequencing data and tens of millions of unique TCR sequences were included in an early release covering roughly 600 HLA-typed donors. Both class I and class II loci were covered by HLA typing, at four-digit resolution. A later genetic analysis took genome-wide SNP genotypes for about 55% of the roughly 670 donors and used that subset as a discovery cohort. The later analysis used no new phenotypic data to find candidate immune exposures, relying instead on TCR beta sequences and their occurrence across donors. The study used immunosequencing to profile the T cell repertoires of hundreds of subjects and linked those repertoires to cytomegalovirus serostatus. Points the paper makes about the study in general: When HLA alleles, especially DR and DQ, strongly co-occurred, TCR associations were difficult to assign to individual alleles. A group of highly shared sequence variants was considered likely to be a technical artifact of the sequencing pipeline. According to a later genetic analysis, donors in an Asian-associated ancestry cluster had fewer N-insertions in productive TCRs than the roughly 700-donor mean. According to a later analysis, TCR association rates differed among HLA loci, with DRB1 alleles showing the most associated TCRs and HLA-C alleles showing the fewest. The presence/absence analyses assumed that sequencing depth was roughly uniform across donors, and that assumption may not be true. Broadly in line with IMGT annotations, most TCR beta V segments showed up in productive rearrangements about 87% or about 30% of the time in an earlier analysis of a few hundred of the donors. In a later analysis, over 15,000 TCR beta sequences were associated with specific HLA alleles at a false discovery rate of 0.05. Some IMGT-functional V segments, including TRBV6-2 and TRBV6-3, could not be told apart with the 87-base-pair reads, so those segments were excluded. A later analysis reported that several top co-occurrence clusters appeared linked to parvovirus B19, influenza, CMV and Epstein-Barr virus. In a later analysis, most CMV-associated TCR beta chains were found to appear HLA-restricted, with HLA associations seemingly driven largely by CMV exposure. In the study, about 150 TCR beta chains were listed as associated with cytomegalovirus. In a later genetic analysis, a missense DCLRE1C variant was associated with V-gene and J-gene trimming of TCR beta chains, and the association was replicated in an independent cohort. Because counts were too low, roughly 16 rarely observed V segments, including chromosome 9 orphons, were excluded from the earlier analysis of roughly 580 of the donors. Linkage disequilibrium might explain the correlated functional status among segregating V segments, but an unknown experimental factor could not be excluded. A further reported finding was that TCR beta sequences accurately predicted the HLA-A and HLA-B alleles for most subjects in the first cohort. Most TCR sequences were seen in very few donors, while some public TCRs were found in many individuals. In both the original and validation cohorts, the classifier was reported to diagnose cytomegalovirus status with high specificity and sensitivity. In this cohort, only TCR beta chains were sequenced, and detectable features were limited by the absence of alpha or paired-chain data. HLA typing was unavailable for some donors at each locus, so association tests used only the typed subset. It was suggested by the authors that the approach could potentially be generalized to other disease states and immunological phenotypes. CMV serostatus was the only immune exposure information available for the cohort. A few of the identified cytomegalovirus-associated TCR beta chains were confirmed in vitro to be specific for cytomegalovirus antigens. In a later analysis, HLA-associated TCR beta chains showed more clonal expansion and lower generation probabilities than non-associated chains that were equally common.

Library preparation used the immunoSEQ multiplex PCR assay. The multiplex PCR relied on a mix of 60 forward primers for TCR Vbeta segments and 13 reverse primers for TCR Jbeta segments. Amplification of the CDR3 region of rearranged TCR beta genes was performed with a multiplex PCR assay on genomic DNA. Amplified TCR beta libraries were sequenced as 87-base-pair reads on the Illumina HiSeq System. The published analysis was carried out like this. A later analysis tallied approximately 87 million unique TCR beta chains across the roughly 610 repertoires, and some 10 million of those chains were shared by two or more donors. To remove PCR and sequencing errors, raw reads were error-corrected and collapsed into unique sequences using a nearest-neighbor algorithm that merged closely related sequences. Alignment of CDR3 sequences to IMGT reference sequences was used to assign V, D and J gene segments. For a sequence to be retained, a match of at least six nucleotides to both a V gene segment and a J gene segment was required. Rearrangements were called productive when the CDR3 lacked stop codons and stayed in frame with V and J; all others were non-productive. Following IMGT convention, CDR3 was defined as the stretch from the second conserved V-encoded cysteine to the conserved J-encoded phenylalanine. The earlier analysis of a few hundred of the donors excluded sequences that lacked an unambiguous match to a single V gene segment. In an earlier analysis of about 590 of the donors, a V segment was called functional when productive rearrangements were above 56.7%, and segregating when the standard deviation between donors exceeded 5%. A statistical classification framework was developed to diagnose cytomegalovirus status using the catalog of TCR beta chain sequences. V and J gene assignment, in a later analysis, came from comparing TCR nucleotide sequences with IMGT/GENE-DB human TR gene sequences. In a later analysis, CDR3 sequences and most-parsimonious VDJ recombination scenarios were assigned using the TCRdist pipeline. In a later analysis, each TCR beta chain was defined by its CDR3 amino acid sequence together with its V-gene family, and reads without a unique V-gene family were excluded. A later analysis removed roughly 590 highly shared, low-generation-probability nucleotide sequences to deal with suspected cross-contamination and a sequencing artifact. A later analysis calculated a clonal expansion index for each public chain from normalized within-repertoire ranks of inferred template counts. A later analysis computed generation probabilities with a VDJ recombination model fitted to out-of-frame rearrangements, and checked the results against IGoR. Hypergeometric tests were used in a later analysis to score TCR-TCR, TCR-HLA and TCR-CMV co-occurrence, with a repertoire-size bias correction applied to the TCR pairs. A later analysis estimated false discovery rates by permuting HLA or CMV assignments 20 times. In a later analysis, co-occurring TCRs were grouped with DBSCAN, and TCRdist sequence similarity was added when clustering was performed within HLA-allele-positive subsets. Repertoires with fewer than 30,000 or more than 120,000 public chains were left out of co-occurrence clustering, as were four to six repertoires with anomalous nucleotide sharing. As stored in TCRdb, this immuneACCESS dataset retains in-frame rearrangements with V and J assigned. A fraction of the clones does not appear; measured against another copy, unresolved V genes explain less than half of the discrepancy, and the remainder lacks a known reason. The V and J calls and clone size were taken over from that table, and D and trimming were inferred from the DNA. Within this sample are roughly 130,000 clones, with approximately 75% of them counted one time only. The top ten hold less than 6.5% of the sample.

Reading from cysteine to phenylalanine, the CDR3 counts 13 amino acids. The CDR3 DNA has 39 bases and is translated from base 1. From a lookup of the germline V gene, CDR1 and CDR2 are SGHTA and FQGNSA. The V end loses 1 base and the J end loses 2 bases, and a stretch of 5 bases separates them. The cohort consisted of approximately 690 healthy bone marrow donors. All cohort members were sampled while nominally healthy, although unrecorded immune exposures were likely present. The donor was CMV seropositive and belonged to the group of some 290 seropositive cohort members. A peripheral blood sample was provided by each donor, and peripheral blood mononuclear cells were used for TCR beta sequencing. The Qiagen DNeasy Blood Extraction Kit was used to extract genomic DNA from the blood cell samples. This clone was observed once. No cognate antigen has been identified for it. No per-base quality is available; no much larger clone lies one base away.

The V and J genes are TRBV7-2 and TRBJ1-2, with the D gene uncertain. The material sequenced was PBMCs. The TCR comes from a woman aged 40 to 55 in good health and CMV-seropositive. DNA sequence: TGTGCCAGCAGCTTAGGCGAGAACTATGGCTACACCTTC. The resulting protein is CASSLGENYGYTF. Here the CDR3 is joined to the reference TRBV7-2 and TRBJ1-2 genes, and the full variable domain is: GAGVSQSPSNKVTEKGKDVELRCDPISGHTALYWYRQSLGQGLEFLIYFQGNSAPDKSGLPSDRFSAERTGGSVSTLTIQRTQQEDSAVYLCASSLGENYGYTFGSGTRLTVV.